Following are 20 T cell receptor beta chains from one sample sequenced in a study of T cell repertoires in cytomegalovirus infection. In TCRdb, the reads were re-called with MiXCR into one record per CDR3 protein. The sample shows more than 110,000 distinct CDR3 sequences, more than 30% of them seen only once. These receptors lack a known antigen. Source: CD8+ T cells from cultured PBMCs, taken from culture after CMV antigen stimulation. The origin of the receptors is a human donor in good health (CMV status not recorded). Some clones in this sample may be carry-over from other donors' samples.

In the case of this clonotype: The CDR3 carries no conserved terminal phenylalanine or tryptophan, so it likely arises from a read error. The V gene is TRBV19, the J gene TRBJ1-1; TRBD1 agrees at 9 bases. Germline V gene sequence: CDR1 LNHDA, CDR2 SQIVND (reference sequence). The CDR3 is 13 amino acids. Trimming removed 6 bases from V and 4 bases from J; junction bases left unmatched: 3. The CDR3 region is CASSPTGGTEAFL. The CDR3 DNA is TGTGCCAGTAGCCCGACAGGGGGCACTGAAGCTTTCCTT.

The J gene is TRBJ2-1, the V gene TRBV27; TRBD1 or TRBD2 may be the D gene (7 bases each). The V and J ends lost 3 bases and 2 bases respectively, with 14 bases between them. Germline V CDR1 and CDR2: MNHEY, SMNVEV (reference sequence). The CDR3 contains 16 residues. The CDR3 sequence is CASSFVAGGAYNEQFF. The DNA for the CDR3 is TGTGCCAGCAGTTTTGTGGCAGGGGGGGCCTACAATGAGCAGTTCTTC.

The chain has TRBV14 and TRBJ2-7; D remains unclear. This CDR3 contains 13 residues. V lost 1 base and J 5 bases, leaving 9 bases between the germline ends. Germline loops: CDR1 SGHDN, CDR2 FVKESK. CDR3 sequence: CASSQALWDEQYF. The CDR3 DNA reads as TGTGCCAGCAGCCAAGCCCTTTGGGACGAGCAGTACTTC. Looking up the rest from reference TRBV14 and TRBJ2-7 gives the full variable domain: EAGVTQFPSHSVIEKGQTVTLRCDPISGHDNLYWYRRVMGKEIKFLLHFVKESKQDESGMPNNRFLAERTGGTYSTLKVQPAELEDSGVYFCASSQALWDEQYFGPGTRLTVT.

V is TRBV27 and J is TRBJ2-3; the match to TRBD2 covers 7 bases. After removal of 6 bases from V and 5 bases from J, the junction contained 14 bases not matched to a gene. The germline V gene has CDR1 MNHEY and CDR2 SMNVEV (reference sequence). This CDR3 comprises 16 residues. CDR3 DNA sequence: TGTGCCAGCAGACGGAGTGGTGGCGGGGGTGTAGATACGCAGTATTTT. Translating it yields CASRRSGGGGVDTQYF.

The V gene is TRBV29-1, the J gene TRBJ2-2; no clear D gene. The germline V gene encodes CDR1 SQVTM and CDR2 ANQGSEA. This CDR3 contains 13 residues. V lost 2 bases and J lost 1, with 5 bases in between. CDR3 nucleotides: TGCAGCGTTGAACAGGAGAACACCGGGGAGCTGTTTTTT. Amino acid sequence: CSVEQENTGELFF.

V and J are TRBV10-3 and TRBJ1-5; D possibly corresponds to TRBD1 (5 bases). There are 17 residues in the CDR3. The germline V and J ends were trimmed by 0 bases and 4 bases, with 16 bases remaining between them. Germline CDR1 ENHRY, CDR2 SYGVKD. The CDR3 sequence is CAISESSSGADNQPQHF. In nucleotides, the CDR3 is TGTGCCATCAGTGAGTCGTCCAGCGGGGCGGATAATCAGCCCCAGCATTTT.

This clonotype was counted only a few times. The rearrangement uses TRBV7-2 and TRBJ2-1, with D maybe TRBD2 (5 bases). The CDR3 is 15 residues long. Germline-derived CDR1 and CDR2 are SGHTA and FQGNSA. Trimming stripped 5 bases from V and 3 bases from J, with 14 bases between. DNA of the CDR3: TGTGCCAGCAGCACAGATCCTGGACTCTACAATGAGCAGTTCTTC. Protein product: CASSTDPGLYNEQFF. Based on the CDR3 plus reference TRBV7-2 and TRBJ2-1, the full variable domain is GAGVSQSPSNKVTEKGKDVELRCDPISGHTALYWYRQSLGQGLEFLIYFQGNSAPDKSGLPSDRFSAERTGGSVSTLTIQRTQQEDSAVYLCASSTDPGLYNEQFFGPGTRLTVL.

This clonotype was detected a few times. The CDR3 nucleotides are TGTGCCAGCTCAAAAGACAGGGGTAATTCACCCCTCCACTTT. Translated: CASSKDRGNSPLHF. The chain uses TRBV18 and TRBJ1-6; 8 bases line up with TRBD1. Germline CDR1 is KGHSH and CDR2 is LQKENI. The CDR3 is 14 residues long. J was trimmed by 6 bases and V by 5 bases; bases with no gene match: 3.

At least ten counts were recorded for this clonotype. The chain combines TRBV5-5 with TRBJ1-1; 7 nucleotides match TRBD1. J lost 3 bases, V lost 0 bases, and 5 bases had no gene match. CDR3 length equals 15 residues. CDR1 is SGHKS and CDR2 is YYEKEE in the germline V gene (reference sequence). CDR3 loop: CASSLGTGTDTEAFF. CDR3 nucleotide sequence: TGTGCCAGCAGCTTGGGGACAGGCACGGACACTGAAGCTTTCTTT. Looking up the rest from reference TRBV5-5 and TRBJ1-1 gives the full variable domain: DAGVTQSPTHLIKTRGQQVTLRCSPISGHKSVSWYQQVLGQGPQFIFQYYEKEERGRGNFPDRFSARQFPNYSSELNVNALLLGDSALYLCASSLGTGTDTEAFFGQGTRLTVV.

The genes are TRBV20-1 and TRBJ2-1; D ambiguous. The germline V and J ends were trimmed by 4 bases and 14 bases, with 15 bases remaining between them. Per the germline V gene, CDR1 is DFQATT and CDR2 is SNEGSKA (reference sequence). This CDR3 is built from 11 residues. In DNA, the CDR3 is TGCAGTGCTAAGGCGGATCACCTTAAGTTCTTC. This translates into CSAKADHLKFF.

V gene TRBV15 combines with J gene TRBJ1-4; no clear D gene. This CDR3 spans 13 amino acids. Between the trimmed V and J ends, which lost 2 bases and 0 bases, there was a span of 1 base. Germline CDR1 reads LNHNV; CDR2 reads YYDKDF (reference sequence). CDR3 DNA: TGTGCCACCAGCAGAACAACTAATGAAAAACTGTTTTTT. Translating it yields CATSRTTNEKLFF.

This chain links TRBV4-1 with TRBJ1-1, with D unclear. The germline gives CDR1 MGHRA, CDR2 YSYEKL. This CDR3 has 15 residues. Deletions cut 4 bases from V and 2 bases from J, with 14 bases between. The CDR3 sequence is CASSPSQQLNTEAFF. The CDR3 nucleotides are TGCGCCAGCAGCCCCAGTCAACAGCTCAACACTGAAGCTTTCTTT.

Concerning this clonotype itself: Sequence at one end of the junction differs from germline and may be a read error. The rearrangement joins TRBV5-7 to TRBJ2-1, with 11 bases fitting TRBD2. TRBV5-7 is marked as an open reading frame, function uncertain. The CDR3 is 18 residues long. CDR3 in DNA: TGTGCCAGCAGCTTGGCGGGACTAGCGGAGAGCTCCTACAATGAGCAGTCCTTC. Amino acids: CASSLAGLAESSYNEQSF.

In this sample, this clonotype turned up many times. V usage is TRBV28 and J usage is TRBJ2-5, with a weak D call TRBD1 (6 bases). V was cut by 3 bases and J by 0 bases, with 11 bases left in between. Germline assignment: CDR1 MDHEN and CDR2 SYDVKM. This CDR3 region has 15 residues. CDR3 in amino acids: CASSFGDNYQETQYF. CDR3 in DNA: TGTGCCAGCAGTTTTGGGGACAATTACCAAGAGACCCAGTACTTC.

This clonotype has at least ten counts. The V call is TRBV7-9, the J call TRBJ2-5; maybe TRBD2 (6 bases). Trimming removed 2 bases from V and 5 bases from J, with 9 bases in between. Germline CDR1 is SEHNR and CDR2 is FQNEAQ (reference sequence). The length of the CDR3 is 13 residues. The CDR3 protein is CASSLTSLETQYF. The CDR3, as DNA: TGTGCCAGCAGCTTAACTAGCTTGGAGACCCAGTACTTC.

In DNA form, the CDR3 reads TGTGCCATCAGTTCCTCGGCAGAAAGGGATGGCTACACCTTC. Protein product: CAISSSAERDGYTF. V usage is TRBV10-3 and J usage is TRBJ1-2; D is unresolved. Trimming cost V 5 bases and J 6 bases, with 16 bases left between them. The germline gives CDR1 ENHRY, CDR2 SYGVKD. The length of the CDR3 is 14 residues.

This clonotype occurred a few times. The V call is TRBV5-4, the J call TRBJ2-1, with 9 bases that match TRBD1. The CDR3 runs to 15 residues. The V and J ends lost 2 bases and 4 bases, in that order; junction bases with no gene match: 4. CDR1 and CDR2 (germline): SGHNT, YYREEE (reference sequence). CDR3 amino acids: CASSFTGGGYNEQFF. The CDR3 DNA reads as TGTGCCAGCAGCTTCACAGGGGGCGGATACAATGAGCAGTTCTTC.

This clonotype was counted only a few times. The chain recombines TRBV6-5 with TRBJ1-1; D is undetermined. The CDR3 covers 13 residues. In germline, CDR1 is MNHEY, CDR2 SVGAGI. V was pared by 2 bases and J by 4 bases, with 8 bases between. This CDR3 is CASSYDGGTEAFF. CDR3 in DNA: TGTGCCAGCAGTTACGATGGTGGCACTGAAGCTTTCTTT.

The CDR3 loop reads CASSLSTQETQYF. CDR3 coding DNA: TGTGCCAGCAGTCTCTCGACCCAAGAGACCCAGTACTTC. The chain employs TRBV12-3 or TRBV12-4 and TRBJ2-5; D gene ambiguous. This CDR3 has 13 amino acids. Between the trimmed V and J ends, which lost 5 bases and 1 base, there was a span of 8 bases.

The rearrangement uses TRBV14 and TRBJ2-7; TRBD1 is a possible D gene (6 bases). Germline V gene data show CDR1 as SGHDN and CDR2 as FVKESK. Trimming removed 4 bases from V and 3 bases from J, with 10 bases in between. The CDR3 totals 13 residues. As DNA, the CDR3 is TGTGCCAGCAGCCCAACAGGGTACTACGAGCAGTACTTC. Translation: CASSPTGYYEQYF.